Given below is one T cell receptor (beta chain) in context. This entry belongs to a study of blood T cell repertoires in COVID-19. Overall study: Samples representing acute and convalescent COVID-19 were sourced from the United States, Italy and Spain. PBMCs, B-cell-depleted T cells, or T cells were the source of the cDNA or gDNA that made up the material.

This CDR3 has 14 residues. Deletions cut 0 bases from V and 0 bases from J, with 6 bases between. Germline V gene sequence: CDR1 MNHNY, CDR2 SVGAGI (reference sequence). Authors' processing steps: Amplification from reference gene primers served as the basis for estimated nucleated cell counts. The assay was immunoSEQ multiplex PCR, and TCRdb's table has in-frame clones only and misses some. V and J calls and clone size are given by that table; D and trimming were obtained from the DNA. The sample lists hundreds of thousands of clones; around 85% were seen once. This clonotype was sampled from a man aged 45 to 65 with active or convalescent COVID-19. The rearrangement links TRBV6-6 to TRBJ2-7; the D gene is possibly TRBD2 (6 bases). Sequencing was performed on peripheral blood. The CDR3 here is CASSYSTSSYEQYF. In nucleotides, the CDR3 is TGTGCCAGCAGTTACTCGACTAGCTCCTACGAGCAGTACTTC.